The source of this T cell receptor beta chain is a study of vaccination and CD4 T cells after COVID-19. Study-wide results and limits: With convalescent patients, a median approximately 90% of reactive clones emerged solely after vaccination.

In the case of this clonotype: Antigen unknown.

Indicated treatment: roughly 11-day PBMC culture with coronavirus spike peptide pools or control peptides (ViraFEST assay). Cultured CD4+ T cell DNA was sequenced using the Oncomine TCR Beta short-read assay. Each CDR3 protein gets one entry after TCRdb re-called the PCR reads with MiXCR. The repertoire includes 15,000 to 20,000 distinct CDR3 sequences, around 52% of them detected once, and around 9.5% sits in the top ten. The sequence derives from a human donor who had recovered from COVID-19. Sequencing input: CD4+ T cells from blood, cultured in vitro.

For the CDR3, the DNA is TGTGCCAGCAGCTTTGGGCTAGAAACCCCCCAGCATTTT. It translates to CASSFGLETPQHF. The chain recombines TRBV7-2 with TRBJ1-5; D not resolved. Trimming removed 3 bases at V and 10 bases at J, with 13 bases between. Germline CDR1 SGHTA, CDR2 FQGNSA. The CDR3 totals 13 residues.